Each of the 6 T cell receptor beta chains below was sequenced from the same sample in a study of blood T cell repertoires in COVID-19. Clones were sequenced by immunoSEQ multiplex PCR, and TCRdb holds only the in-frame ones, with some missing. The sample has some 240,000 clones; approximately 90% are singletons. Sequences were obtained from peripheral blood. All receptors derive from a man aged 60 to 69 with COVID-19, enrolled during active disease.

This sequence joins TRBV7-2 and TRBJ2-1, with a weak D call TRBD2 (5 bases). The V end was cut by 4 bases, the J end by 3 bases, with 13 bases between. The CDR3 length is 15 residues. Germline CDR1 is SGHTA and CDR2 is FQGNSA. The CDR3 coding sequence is TGTGCCAGCAGCTCCACCAGCGGCCTCTACAATGAGCAGTTCTTC. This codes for CASSSTSGLYNEQFF.

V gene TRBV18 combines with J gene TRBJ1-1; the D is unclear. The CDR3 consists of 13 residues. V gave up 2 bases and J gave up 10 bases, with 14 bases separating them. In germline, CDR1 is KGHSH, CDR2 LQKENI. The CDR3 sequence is CASSPSGNMGAFF. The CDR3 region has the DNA TGTGCCAGCTCACCATCCGGGAACATGGGAGCTTTCTTT.

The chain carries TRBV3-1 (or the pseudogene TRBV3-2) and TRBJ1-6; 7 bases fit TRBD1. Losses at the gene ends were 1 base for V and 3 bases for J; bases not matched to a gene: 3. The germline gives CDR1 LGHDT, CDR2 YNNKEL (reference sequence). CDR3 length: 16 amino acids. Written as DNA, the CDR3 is TGTGCCAGCAGCCAAGGACAGGGACTCTATAATTCACCCCTCCACTTT. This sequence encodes CASSQGQGLYNSPLHF.

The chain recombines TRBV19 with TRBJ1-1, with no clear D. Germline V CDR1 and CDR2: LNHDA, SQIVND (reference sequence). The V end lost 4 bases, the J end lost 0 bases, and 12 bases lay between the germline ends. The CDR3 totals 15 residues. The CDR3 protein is CASSTTTVMNTEAFF. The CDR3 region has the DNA TGTGCCAGTAGTACCACCACAGTGATGAACACTGAAGCTTTCTTT.

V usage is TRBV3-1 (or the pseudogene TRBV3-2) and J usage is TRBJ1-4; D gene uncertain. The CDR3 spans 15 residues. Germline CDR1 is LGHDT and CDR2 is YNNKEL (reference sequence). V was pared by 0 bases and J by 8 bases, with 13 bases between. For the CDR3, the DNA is TGTGCCAGCAGCCAAGATAGTCTGAGGGAGGAAAAACTGTTTTTT. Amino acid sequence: CASSQDSLREEKLFF.

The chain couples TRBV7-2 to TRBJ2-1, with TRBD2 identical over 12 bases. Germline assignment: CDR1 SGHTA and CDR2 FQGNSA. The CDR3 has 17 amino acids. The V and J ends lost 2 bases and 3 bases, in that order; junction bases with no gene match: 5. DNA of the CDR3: TGTGCCAGCAGCTTACCGACTAGCGGGAGAGGCTACAATGAGCAGTTCTTC. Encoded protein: CASSLPTSGRGYNEQFF.